These 23 T cell receptor beta chains came from one sample sequenced in a study of beta chain features in type 1 diabetes (dated by TCRdb to between 2018 and 2020). The library was made by the immunoSEQ multiplex PCR assay. The High Capacity cDNA Reverse Transcription Kit was used to reverse transcribe all of the isolated RNA, meaning that expressed TCRB transcripts were what got sequenced. The table was pulled from immuneACCESS by TCRdb, which kept in-frame rearrangements only. Such tables lose some clones; where checked, under half of the loss comes from unresolved V genes, and the rest has no known cause. The sample table lists around 250,000 clones, about 30% of them with a count of one. Approximately 4% of the sample rests with the top ten. Specimen: central memory CD4+ T cells from blood. These receptors originate from a man aged 25 to 40 in good health.

J is TRBJ2-7 and V is TRBV30; no definite D call. The CDR3 runs 12 residues. Trimming removed 0 bases at V and 0 bases at J, with 3 bases between. The V gene's germline CDR1 is GTSNPN and CDR2 SVGIG (reference sequence). CDR3 protein: CAWSVGSYEQYF. The CDR3 DNA reads TGTGCCTGGAGTGTTGGCTCCTACGAGCAGTACTTC.

This clone occurred a few times. The rearrangement joins TRBV14 to TRBJ2-1, with D unclear. The CDR3 contains 16 residues. Germline CDR1 reads SGHDN; CDR2 reads FVKESK. The ends were cut back, 1 base at V and 0 bases at J, with 10 bases in the middle. The CDR3 loop reads CASSQAGVVSYNEQFF. Written as DNA, the CDR3 is TGTGCCAGCAGCCAAGCAGGAGTAGTCTCCTACAATGAGCAGTTCTTC.

Only a few counts were recorded for this clone. The chain couples TRBV7-2 to TRBJ2-1, with no clear D. V lost 2 bases, J lost 8 bases, and 10 bases lay in between. This CDR3 is 13 amino acids long. Germline CDR1 and CDR2: SGHTA and FQGNSA. CDR3 sequence reads: CASSLRHLDEQFF. In nucleotides, the CDR3 is TGTGCCAGCAGCTTACGACACCTCGATGAGCAGTTCTTC.

This clone turned up a few times. The gene calls are TRBV29-1 and TRBJ1-1; TRBD1 aligns across 9 bases. Losses at the gene ends were 4 bases for V and 10 bases for J; bases not matched to a gene: 1. CDR3 length: 10 amino acids. Germline V lookup: CDR1 SQVTM, CDR2 ANQGSEA. The CDR3 sequence: CSVGGQGAFF. The CDR3 nucleotides are TGCAGCGTTGGGGGACAGGGAGCTTTCTTT.

This clone was seen a single time. The rearrangement links TRBV18 to TRBJ2-1, with D tentatively TRBD1 (6 bases). The CDR3 has 12 amino acids. Germline values: CDR1 KGHSH, CDR2 LQKENI. The V end was cut by 5 bases, the J end by 13 bases, with 15 bases between. CDR3 loop: CASSNSGVVQFF. The CDR3 DNA is TGTGCCAGCTCAAACTCAGGGGTTGTCCAGTTCTTC.

This clone was found a few times. Within the sample, other DNA sequences also encode this same CDR3. This sequence joins TRBV29-1 and TRBJ2-1, with 8 positions matching TRBD2. The CDR3 has 13 residues. V shed 7 bases and J 0 bases; nucleotides not matched to a gene: 2. Per the germline V gene, CDR1 is SQVTM and CDR2 is ANQGSEA. CDR3 region: CSAGGSSYNEQFF. The CDR3 coding sequence is TGCAGCGCGGGGGGGAGCTCCTACAATGAGCAGTTCTTC.

This clone was observed a few times. The chain combines TRBV5-1 with TRBJ2-7, with 11 bases fitting TRBD2. The CDR3 runs to 17 residues. The germline gives CDR1 SGHRS, CDR2 YFSETQ. Trimming removed 0 bases from V and 2 bases from J; junction bases left unmatched: 7. CDR3 DNA sequence: TGCGCCAGCAGCTTGGTCCTAGCGGGAGGCACTACCTACGAGCAGTACTTC. Translated: CASSLVLAGGTTYEQYF.

This clone was observed a handful of times. The V call is TRBV2, the J call TRBJ1-1, with D perhaps matching TRBD1 (5 bases). The CDR3 is made up of 15 amino acids. CDR1 SNHLY and CDR2 FYNNEI come from the germline V gene. V was cut by 10 bases and J by 0 bases, with 18 bases left in between. The CDR3 DNA sequence: TGTGCCACCAAGGGAGAGGGGTTAATGAACACTGAAGCTTTCTTT. It specifies CATKGEGLMNTEAFF.

The chain recombines TRBV4-3 with TRBJ2-6; no definite D call. Germline values: CDR1 LGHNA, CDR2 YSLEER. The CDR3 has 18 residues. V dropped 0 bases and J dropped 4 bases, with 16 bases sitting between them. The CDR3 nucleotides read TGCGCCAGCAGCCAAGACTTGGCCGGCTCCGTCGGGGCCAACGTCCTGACTTTC. Translation gives CASSQDLAGSVGANVLTF.

CDR3 in DNA: TGTGCCAGCAGCCCTCTACGCCACTCTGGGGCCAACGTCCTGACTTTC. Its translation: CASSPLRHSGANVLTF. The chain is built from TRBV7-9 and TRBJ2-6; D is uncertain. V was trimmed by 5 bases and J by 0 bases, leaving 11 bases between them. The germline V gene encodes CDR1 SEHNR and CDR2 FQNEAQ (reference sequence). The CDR3 sequence is 16 residues long.

The CDR3 nucleotides are TGTGCCAGCAGCTGGACAGGGGGTCGAGGAGATACGCAGTATTTT. Translated: CASSWTGGRGDTQYF. V and J are TRBV9 and TRBJ2-3; 10 nucleotides agree with TRBD1. The germline CDR1 and CDR2 sequences are SGDLS and YYNGEE. Trimming at V came to 4 bases and at J to 5 bases, leaving 7 bases not matched to a gene. The length of the CDR3 is 15 residues.

The V and J genes are TRBV5-6 and TRBJ2-5; D unclear. Deletions cut 1 base from V and 5 bases from J, with 3 bases between. This CDR3 has 11 amino acids. The germline V gene encodes CDR1 SGHDT and CDR2 YYEEEE. CDR3 DNA: TGTGCCAGCAGCTTGATGGAGACCCAGTACTTC. This sequence encodes CASSLMETQYF.

The sample holds a few counts of this clone. The same CDR3 also results from other DNA sequences found in this sample. The CDR3 sequence is CAWSVDLNYGYTF. The CDR3 region has the DNA TGTGCCTGGAGTGTCGACCTTAACTATGGCTACACCTTC. The chain uses TRBV30 and TRBJ1-2; D gene uncertain. This CDR3 has 13 amino acids. Germline V CDR1 and CDR2: GTSNPN, SVGIG (reference sequence). Trimming stripped 0 bases from V and 1 base from J, with 6 bases between.

In the case of this clone: Other nucleotide sequences from this sample produce the same CDR3. The chain has TRBV5-1 and TRBJ2-1; D is undetermined. CDR1 and CDR2 (germline): SGHRS, YFSETQ. Trimming pared 0 bases from V and 7 bases from J, leaving 5 bases between. The CDR3 is 12 residues long. DNA of the CDR3: TGCGCCAGCAGCTTGGAAGGGAATGAGCAGTTCTTC. This codes for CASSLEGNEQFF. Full variable domain (missing parts from reference TRBV5-1 and TRBJ2-1): KAGVTQTPRYLIKTRGQQVTLSCSPISGHRSVSWYQQTPGQGLQFLFEYFSETQRNKGNFPGRFSGRQFSNSRSEMNVSTLELGDSALYLCASSLEGNEQFFGPGTRLTVL.

The chain links TRBV10-3 to TRBJ2-3, with 14 bases identical to TRBD2. CDR1 and CDR2 from the germline V gene are ENHRY and SYGVKD. This CDR3 spans 13 amino acids. Losses at the gene ends were 10 bases for V and 5 bases for J; bases not matched to a gene: 2. The CDR3 DNA is TGTGCCAGCGGACTAGCGGGAGGAGATACGCAGTATTTT. This sequence encodes CASGLAGGDTQYF.

This clone turned up a few times. The rearrangement joins TRBV29-1 to TRBJ2-5; 7 bases align to TRBD1. CDR1 and CDR2 from the germline V gene are SQVTM and ANQGSEA. CDR3 length: 11 residues. Unmatched junction bases numbered 3, after V lost 7 bases and J lost 4 bases. The CDR3 DNA reads TGCAGCGCTTCAGGGGGAGAGACCCAGTACTTC. It codes for CSASGGETQYF.

This clone has more than one count but fewer than ten. The V call is TRBV14, the J call TRBJ1-2, with D tentatively TRBD1 (5 bases). Germline V lookup: CDR1 SGHDN, CDR2 FVKESK. Trimming took 4 bases from V and 3 from J, leaving 15 bases between them. This CDR3 region has 15 residues. For the CDR3, the DNA is TGTGCCAGCAGCCCTCTTGGGGGGGAGGACTATGGCTACACCTTC. Its translation is CASSPLGGEDYGYTF.

This chain connects TRBV27 to TRBJ2-3, with 9 bases that match TRBD1. The trim removed 6 bases at V and 0 bases at J, leaving 7 bases unmatched. CDR3 size: 16 residues. Germline V lookup: CDR1 MNHEY, CDR2 SMNVEV (reference sequence). In DNA, the CDR3 is TGTGCCAGCAGCGACAGGGGGACTCTTAGCACAGATACGCAGTATTTT. Encoded protein: CASSDRGTLSTDTQYF.

Remarks on this clone: Relative to the germline gene, one junction end is altered; a read error may explain this. This chain uses TRBV29-1 with TRBJ2-1; D is possibly TRBD1 (6 bases). The CDR3 loop spans 13 amino acids. CDR1 and CDR2 from the germline V gene are SQVTM and ANQGSEA. The chain's CDR3 is CSGEGGSYNEQFF. The CDR3 region has the DNA TGCAGCGGTGAAGGGGGCTCCTACAATGAGCAGTTCTTC.

With respect to this clone: Mismatch with germline at one junction end may stem from a read error. The chain recombines TRBV10-3 with TRBJ1-1; D might be TRBD1 (5 bases). Germline CDR1 ENHRY, CDR2 SYGVKD. This CDR3 comprises 14 residues. The CDR3 sequence is CVISELGQNTEAFF. The CDR3 DNA is TGTGTCATCAGTGAGTTGGGGCAGAACACTGAAGCTTTCTTT.

The rearrangement uses TRBV15 and TRBJ2-3; the match to TRBD1 covers 7 bases. J lost 2 bases, V lost 5 bases, and 7 bases had no gene match. The CDR3 has 15 amino acids. Germline CDR1 LNHNV, CDR2 YYDKDF (reference sequence). The CDR3 protein is CATSSRDSLTDTQYF. DNA of the CDR3: TGTGCCACCAGCTCCCGGGACAGCCTCACAGATACGCAGTATTTT.

The chain combines TRBV11-2 with TRBJ1-2, with 8 bases fitting TRBD1. This CDR3 comprises 14 residues. Germline CDR1 reads SGHAT; CDR2 reads FQNNGV. After removal of 6 bases from V and 2 bases from J, the junction contained 5 bases not matched to a gene. Written as DNA, the CDR3 is TGTGCCAGCAGTTCCGGGACAGGAAACTATGGCTACACCTTC. Its protein product is CASSSGTGNYGYTF.

The V call is TRBV6-5, the J call TRBJ2-1; D perhaps matches TRBD1 (5 bases). The CDR3 has 14 amino acids. Germline lookup yields CDR1 MNHEY and CDR2 SVGAGI. The germline V and J ends were trimmed by 6 bases and 4 bases, with 13 bases remaining between them. This chain's CDR3 is CASRAGSRYNEQFF. The CDR3 coding sequence is TGTGCCAGCAGGGCAGGGTCCCGTTACAATGAGCAGTTCTTC.